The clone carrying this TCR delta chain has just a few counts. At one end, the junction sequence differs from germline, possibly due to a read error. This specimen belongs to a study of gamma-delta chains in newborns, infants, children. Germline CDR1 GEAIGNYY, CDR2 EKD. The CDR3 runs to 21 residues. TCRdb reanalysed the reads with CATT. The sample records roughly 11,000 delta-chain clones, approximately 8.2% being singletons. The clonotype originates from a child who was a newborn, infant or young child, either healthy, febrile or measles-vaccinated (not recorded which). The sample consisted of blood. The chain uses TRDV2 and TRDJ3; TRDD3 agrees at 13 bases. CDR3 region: CACDTVLGDTRGSWDTRQMFF. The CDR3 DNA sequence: TGCGCCTGTGACACCGTACTGGGGGATACGCGAGGCTCCTGGGACACCCGACAGATGTTTTTC.